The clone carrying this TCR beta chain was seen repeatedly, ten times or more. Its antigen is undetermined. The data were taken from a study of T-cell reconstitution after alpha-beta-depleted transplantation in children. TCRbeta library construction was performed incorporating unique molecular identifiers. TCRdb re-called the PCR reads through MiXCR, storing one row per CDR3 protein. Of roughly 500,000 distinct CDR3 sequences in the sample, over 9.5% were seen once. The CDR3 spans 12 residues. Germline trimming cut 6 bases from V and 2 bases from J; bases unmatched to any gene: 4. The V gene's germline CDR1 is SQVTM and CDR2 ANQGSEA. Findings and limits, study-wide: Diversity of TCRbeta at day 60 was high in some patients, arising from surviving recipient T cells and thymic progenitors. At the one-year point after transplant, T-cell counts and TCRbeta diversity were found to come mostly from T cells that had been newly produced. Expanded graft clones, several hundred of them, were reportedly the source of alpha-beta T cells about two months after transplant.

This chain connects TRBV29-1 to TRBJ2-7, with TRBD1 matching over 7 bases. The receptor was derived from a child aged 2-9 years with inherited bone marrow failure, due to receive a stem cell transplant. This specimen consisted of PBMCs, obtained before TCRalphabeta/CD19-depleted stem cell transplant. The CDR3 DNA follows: TGCAGCGTCCCGGGACAGACCTACGAGCAGTACTTC. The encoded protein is CSVPGQTYEQYF.